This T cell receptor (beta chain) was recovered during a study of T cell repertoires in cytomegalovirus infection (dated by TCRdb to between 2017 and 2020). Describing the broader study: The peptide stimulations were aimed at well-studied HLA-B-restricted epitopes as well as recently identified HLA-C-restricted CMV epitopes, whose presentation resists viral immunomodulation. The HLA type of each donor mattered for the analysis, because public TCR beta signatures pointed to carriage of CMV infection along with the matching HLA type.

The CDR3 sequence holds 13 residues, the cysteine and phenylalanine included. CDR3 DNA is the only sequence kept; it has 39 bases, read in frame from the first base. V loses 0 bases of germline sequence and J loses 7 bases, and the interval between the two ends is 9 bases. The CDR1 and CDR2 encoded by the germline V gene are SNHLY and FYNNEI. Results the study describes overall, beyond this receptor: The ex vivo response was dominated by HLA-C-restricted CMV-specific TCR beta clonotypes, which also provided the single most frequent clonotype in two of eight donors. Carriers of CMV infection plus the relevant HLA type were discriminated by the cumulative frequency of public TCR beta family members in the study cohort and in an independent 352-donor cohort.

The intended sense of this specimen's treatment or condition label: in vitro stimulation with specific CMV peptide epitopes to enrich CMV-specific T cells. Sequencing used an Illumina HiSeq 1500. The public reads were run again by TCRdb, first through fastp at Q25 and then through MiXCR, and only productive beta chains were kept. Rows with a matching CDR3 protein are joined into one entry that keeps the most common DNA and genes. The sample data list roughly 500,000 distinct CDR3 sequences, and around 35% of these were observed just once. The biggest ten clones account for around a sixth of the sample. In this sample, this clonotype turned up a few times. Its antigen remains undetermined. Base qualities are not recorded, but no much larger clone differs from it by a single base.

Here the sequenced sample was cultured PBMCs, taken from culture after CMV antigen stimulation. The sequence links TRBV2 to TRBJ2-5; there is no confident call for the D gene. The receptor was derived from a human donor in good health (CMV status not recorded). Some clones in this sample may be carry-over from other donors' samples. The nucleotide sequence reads TGTGCCAGCAGTGAAGCAAGATGGATGACCCAGTACTTC. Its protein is CASSEARWMTQYF.